This is a list of T cell receptor beta chains from one sample in a study of blood T cell repertoires in COVID-19. TCRdb's table, derived via immunoSEQ multiplex PCR, lists solely in-frame clones and lacks some. The repertoire has 150,000 or so clones, about 91% of them found once; the top ten carry 9% to 12%. Sequencing was carried out using peripheral blood. These receptors were collected from a man aged 50-60 years with acute or convalescent COVID-19. CDR3s include the opening cysteine and the closing phenylalanine or tryptophan. Size values are once, few and many counts, or a class for expanded clones, and some rows have none.

V	J	size	CDR3
TRBV30	TRBJ1-5	once	CAWSPSGGGVRRNQPQHF
TRBV21-1	TRBJ2-7	-	CASSKMVNRDYEQYF
TRBV11-2	TRBJ2-3	-	CASSLKTRGTDTQYF
TRBV15	TRBJ2-3	-	CATTPGTDTQYF
TRBV27	TRBJ1-1	-	CASSLNRVTEAFF
TRBV6-6	TRBJ2-3	-	CASSYPAGYTDTQYF
TRBV5-5	TRBJ2-6	-	CASGRETGANVLTF
TRBV14	TRBJ1-2	-	CASSLGVLYGYTF
TRBV2	TRBJ1-1	-	CASSGLGSTEAFF
TRBV9	TRBJ1-2	-	CASSVLHGGVLGYGYTF
TRBV5-4	TRBJ1-2	-	CASTSRPNYGYTF
TRBV5-6	TRBJ1-6	-	CASSLAVGLTPLHF
TRBV3-1/TRBV3-2	TRBJ2-5	-	CASSQLSAVVETQYF
TRBV7-9	TRBJ1-1	-	CASSFEGGFAEAFF
TRBV4-2	TRBJ1-2	-	CASSQEAPGHYGYTF
TRBV7-3	TRBJ1-3	-	CASSLYGAGNTIYF
TRBV5-1	TRBJ1-5	-	CASSLEGGNQPQHF
TRBV7-9	TRBJ2-3	-	CATSTSGTDTQYF
TRBV18	TRBJ1-3	-	CASSPTQDSGNTIYF
TRBV5-6	TRBJ1-6	-	CASSPVQGISTGSPLHF
TRBV3-1/TRBV3-2	TRBJ1-1	-	CASSRATAMNTEAFF
TRBV6-1	TRBJ2-7	once	CASSEAGTGNPYEQYF
TRBV19	TRBJ1-5	few	CASKQTGTGTYQPQHF
TRBV7-6	TRBJ1-4	-	CASSLIGGRGEKLFF
TRBV6-5	TRBJ1-1	-	CASSVASGNTEAFF
TRBV19	TRBJ2-7	-	CATQGQASSYEQYF
TRBV4-2	TRBJ2-3	-	CASSRGGGESDTQYF
TRBV18	TRBJ2-1	-	CASSPGTSGYNEQFF
TRBV6-4	TRBJ2-1	-	CASSGLAGNEQFF
TRBV3-1/TRBV3-2	TRBJ1-6	-	CASSQEVGRGVSPLHF
TRBV3-1/TRBV3-2	TRBJ1-4	-	CASSQDWTAEKLFF
TRBV5-4	TRBJ1-2	-	CASSLQGGINYGYTF
TRBV3-1/TRBV3-2	TRBJ1-1	-	CASALSQGIKAFF
TRBV7-2	TRBJ1-5	-	CASSHPSDPQHF
TRBV3-1/TRBV3-2	TRBJ1-2	-	CASSPLPAGGPSYGYTF
TRBV6-5	TRBJ1-1	once	CASVYRTANTEAFF
TRBV5-5	TRBJ1-2	-	CASSLGWRHRGRRDNYGYTF
TRBV5-6	TRBJ1-1	few	CASSWGTANTEAFF
TRBV6-6	TRBJ1-4	-	CASRSGTGPANEKLFF
TRBV2	TRBJ1-1	-	CASSGEQGAEAFF
TRBV4-1	TRBJ1-2	-	CASSHPLRRDGYTF
TRBV7-2	TRBJ1-2	-	CASSLLQGRVGGYTF
TRBV5-8	TRBJ1-6	once	CASSLRTGDHSPLHF
TRBV19	TRBJ1-1	-	CASSIQRWTEAFF
TRBV7-9	TRBJ2-2	-	CASSSRLIRGTGKHGELFF
TRBV7-9	TRBJ1-5	-	CASSLTGAMGNQPQHF
TRBV28	TRBJ2-3	-	CASSQSGSTDTQYF
TRBV30	TRBJ1-2	once	CAWGDGADYGYTF
TRBV14	TRBJ1-1	-	CASSQFGGTTEAFF
TRBV15	TRBJ2-2	-	CATQIAGGSGELFF
TRBV19	TRBJ1-2	-	CASSIEGVNYGYTF
TRBV19	TRBJ1-6	-	CASRDRQGASPLHF
TRBV5-1	TRBJ1-1	few	CASSDPRVGDTEAFF
TRBV11-1	TRBJ2-1	-	CASSRRDLGYNEQFF
TRBV6-5	TRBJ1-2	-	CASRNGGAGNYGYTF
TRBV5-1	TRBJ2-3	-	CASSFPGAEDTQYF